This T cell receptor beta chain was documented in a study of cytomegalovirus exposure and HLA in healthy donors. Study-level points and caveats: Rarity marked most TCR sequences, yet some public TCRs occurred in many donors.

With respect to this clone: Antigen: not known.

V was trimmed by 5 bases and J by 6 bases, leaving 21 bases between them. The CDR3 runs 16 residues. Per germline, CDR1 SEHNR and CDR2 FQNEAQ (reference sequence). Primers for the PCR totalled 60 Vbeta and 13 Jbeta. Here immunoSEQ multiplex PCR was the method, and the copy in TCRdb shows in-frame clones only, minus some. The sample gives 100,000 to 150,000 clones, 60% to 85% of which show up once; 0.95% to 1.5% is in the top ten. The clonotype originates from a female donor in good health and CMV-seronegative. This chain uses TRBV7-9 with TRBJ2-3; weak D call: TRBD2 (6 bases). The source material was PBMCs. The CDR3 DNA reads as TGTGCCAGCAGCGCAATAACTAGCCGCGTAGTTGATACGCAGTATTTT. Its protein is CASSAITSRVVDTQYF.